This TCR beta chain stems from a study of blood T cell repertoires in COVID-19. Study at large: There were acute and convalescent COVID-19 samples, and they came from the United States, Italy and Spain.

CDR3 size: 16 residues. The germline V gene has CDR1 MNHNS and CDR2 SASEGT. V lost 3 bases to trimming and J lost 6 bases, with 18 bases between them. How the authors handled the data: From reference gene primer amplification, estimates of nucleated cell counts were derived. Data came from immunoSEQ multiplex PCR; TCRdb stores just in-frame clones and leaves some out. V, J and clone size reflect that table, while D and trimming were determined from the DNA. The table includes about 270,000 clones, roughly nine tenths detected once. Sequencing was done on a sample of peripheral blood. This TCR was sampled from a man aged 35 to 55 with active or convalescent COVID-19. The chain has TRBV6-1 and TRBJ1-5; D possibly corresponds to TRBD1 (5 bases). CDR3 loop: CASSDGGGLGGQPQHF. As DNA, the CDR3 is TGTGCCAGCAGTGATGGGGGAGGTTTAGGTGGTCAGCCCCAGCATTTT.